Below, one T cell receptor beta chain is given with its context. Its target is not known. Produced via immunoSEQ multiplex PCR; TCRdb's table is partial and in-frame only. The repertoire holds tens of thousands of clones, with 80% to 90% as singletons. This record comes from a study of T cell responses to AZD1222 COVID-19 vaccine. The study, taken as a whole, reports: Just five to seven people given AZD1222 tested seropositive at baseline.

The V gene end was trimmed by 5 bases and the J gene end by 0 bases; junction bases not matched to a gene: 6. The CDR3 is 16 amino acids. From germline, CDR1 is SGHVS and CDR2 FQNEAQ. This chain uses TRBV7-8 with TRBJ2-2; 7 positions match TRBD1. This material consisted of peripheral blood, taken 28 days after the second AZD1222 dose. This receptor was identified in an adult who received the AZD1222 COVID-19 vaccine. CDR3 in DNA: TGTGCCAGCAGCAGGGACAGTGCTCCGAACACCGGGGAGCTGTTTTTT. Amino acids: CASSRDSAPNTGELFF.